These T cell receptor beta chains were read from a single sample in a study of identical twins. TCRdb redid the calling of the 5' RACE reads with MiXCR, one entry per CDR3 protein. Seen here are some 96,000 distinct CDR3 sequences, under 6.5% observed once, and the top ten hold approximately 12%. Input material: memory T cells sorted from blood. All receptors come from a woman aged 45 to 65 in good health. Each CDR3 is given with its conserved first and last residue. D genes are given only for firm matches.

J gene: TRBJ1-6; V gene: TRBV7-2; D gene: NA; CDR3 protein: CASSLGMGNSPLHF
J gene: TRBJ2-1; V gene: TRBV4-2; D gene: TRBD2; CDR3 protein: CASSQETSGQNIQYEQFF
J gene: TRBJ1-1; V gene: TRBV12-3/TRBV12-4; D gene: TRBD1; CDR3 protein: CASSRLGTGDTEAFF
J gene: TRBJ1-1; V gene: TRBV7-9; D gene: NA; CDR3 protein: CASSFRVGGTEAFF
J gene: TRBJ1-2; V gene: TRBV11-2; D gene: TRBD1; CDR3 protein: CASSFRTGVDGYTF
J gene: TRBJ1-5; V gene: TRBV7-2; D gene: NA; CDR3 protein: CASSLGAGPTQPQHF
J gene: TRBJ1-4; V gene: TRBV7-9; D gene: NA; CDR3 protein: CASSLPRGRRNEKLFF
J gene: TRBJ2-4; V gene: TRBV19; D gene: NA; CDR3 protein: CASKGHESRYKNIQYF
J gene: TRBJ2-3; V gene: TRBV11-2; D gene: TRBD2; CDR3 protein: CASSLRTSGRIADTQYF
J gene: TRBJ2-7; V gene: TRBV6-1; D gene: NA; CDR3 protein: CASSADSYSYEQYF
J gene: TRBJ2-3; V gene: TRBV19; D gene: NA; CDR3 protein: CASAIWSTDTQYF
J gene: TRBJ2-3; V gene: TRBV15; D gene: NA; CDR3 protein: CATSRGRFDTQYF
J gene: TRBJ1-1; V gene: TRBV27; D gene: NA; CDR3 protein: CASSLLGNTEAFF
J gene: TRBJ2-5; V gene: TRBV12-3/TRBV12-4; D gene: NA; CDR3 protein: CASSLGSLETQYF
J gene: TRBJ2-1; V gene: TRBV5-1; D gene: TRBD2; CDR3 protein: CASSRTGTSADNEQFF
J gene: TRBJ2-1; V gene: TRBV3-1; D gene: TRBD2; CDR3 protein: CASSQVRLAGGVQLF
J gene: TRBJ2-1; V gene: TRBV27; D gene: TRBD2; CDR3 protein: CARSGMAHNEQFF
J gene: TRBJ1-4; V gene: TRBV10-2; D gene: NA; CDR3 protein: CASRGSANEKLFF
J gene: TRBJ2-1; V gene: TRBV10-2; D gene: TRBD2; CDR3 protein: CASQLAGGVNEQFF
J gene: TRBJ2-5; V gene: TRBV5-1; D gene: NA; CDR3 protein: CASSTLGGERETQYF
J gene: TRBJ1-4; V gene: TRBV28; D gene: NA; CDR3 protein: CASSSMDNNEKLFF